Given below is one TCR beta chain in context. Other DNA sequences in this sample translate to the same CDR3. In germline, CDR1 is SGHTA, CDR2 FQGNSA. The CDR3 has 14 amino acids. The trim removed 3 bases at V and 4 bases at J, leaving 3 bases unmatched. How the authors handled the data: Reference gene primer amplification in the assay estimated nucleated cell counts. Data came from immunoSEQ multiplex PCR; TCRdb stores just in-frame clones and leaves some out. Clone size and V and J calls were adopted from that table, with D and trimming inferred from the DNA. The repertoire holds roughly 320,000 clones, with around 90% as singletons. The record originates from a study of blood T cell repertoires in COVID-19. The overall study: Sample material is recorded as cDNA or gDNA derived from T cells, B-cell-depleted T cells, or PBMCs.

Followed over time, Seattle patients had been enrolled while infection was active. The sample consisted of peripheral blood. This TCR derives from a woman between 50 and 59 years old with COVID-19, enrolled during active disease. J is TRBJ1-1 and V is TRBV7-2, with TRBD1 identical over 9 bases. Here the CDR3 reads CASSFDRGGTEAFF. In DNA, the CDR3 is TGTGCCAGCAGCTTTGACAGGGGGGGCACTGAAGCTTTCTTT.